The T cell receptor beta chain described here comes from a study of patients and donors after allogeneic stem cell transplantation. This clonotype was picked up a small number of times. Trimming cost V 4 bases and J 3 bases, with 10 bases left between them. Germline V lookup: CDR1 MGHDK, CDR2 SYGVNS. This CDR3 has 13 amino acids. Each CDR3 protein is one row after TCRdb ran MiXCR on the RT-PCR reads. The sample lists approximately 200,000 distinct CDR3 sequences; around two fifths were seen once. The receptor was derived from a human donor who was either an allogeneic HSCT recipient or a stem cell or donor lymphocyte infusion donor (not recorded which). It is not recorded whose cells these are; they may come from a transplant donor. V is TRBV25-1 and J is TRBJ2-7; either TRBD1 or TRBD2 may fit D (6 bases each). The material sequenced was blood, either unsorted or a sorted T cell fraction (not recorded which). The CDR3 DNA reads TGTGCCAGCAGTGCGGGGGCAATCTACGAGCAGTACTTC. Translated: CASSAGAIYEQYF.